Each of the 29 T cell receptor beta chains below was sequenced from the same sample in a study of blood T cell repertoires in COVID-19. This table comes from immunoSEQ multiplex PCR, and its TCRdb copy is limited to in-frame clones, with some not included. The sample carries more than 70,000 clones, about nine tenths recorded once. Sequenced: peripheral blood. The receptors stem from a woman aged 45-59 years with active or convalescent COVID-19.

The chain couples TRBV7-9 to TRBJ2-5, with D possibly being TRBD1 (6 bases). This CDR3 comprises 16 residues. The V end lost 0 bases, the J end lost 5 bases, and 16 bases lay between the germline ends. Germline-derived CDR1 and CDR2 are SEHNR and FQNEAQ (reference sequence). CDR3 sequence (DNA): TGTGCCAGCAGCTTAGCGTATCCAGGGGCCGGGGAGACCCAGTACTTC. This translates into CASSLAYPGAGETQYF.

In DNA, the CDR3 is TGTGCCAGCAGCTCCAGGCCAGGGCCATTGAACACTGAAGCTTTCTTT. Its protein product is CASSSRPGPLNTEAFF. The chain links TRBV7-9 to TRBJ1-1, with a weak D call TRBD1 (5 bases). With 4 bases removed from V and 0 bases from J, the gap between germline ends came to 15 bases. CDR3 length: 16 amino acids. CDR1 and CDR2 from the germline V gene are SEHNR and FQNEAQ (reference sequence).

The chain uses TRBV6-6 and TRBJ2-3, with 7 positions matching TRBD2. This CDR3 is built from 17 residues. The germline CDR1 and CDR2 sequences are MNHNY and SVGAGI (reference sequence). Trimming at V came to 5 bases and at J to 5 bases, leaving 16 bases not matched to a gene. CDR3 coding DNA: TGTGCCAGCAGTCGATACGCGGCGGGGGATGAGAAAGATACGCAGTATTTT. As protein: CASSRYAAGDEKDTQYF.

This clone was seen just once. The chain recombines TRBV5-8 with TRBJ2-7; a possible D gene is TRBD2 (5 bases). Germline CDR1 reads SGHTS; CDR2 reads YDEGEE. Trimming left V 0 bases short and J 6 bases short, with 7 bases between. CDR3 size: 12 residues. CDR3 nucleotides: TGTGCCAGCAGCTTGGCGGGATCCGAGCAGTACTTC. Translation gives CASSLAGSEQYF.

The J gene is TRBJ2-5, the V gene TRBV5-1; weak D call: TRBD1 (6 bases). The CDR3 loop spans 14 amino acids. Germline V CDR1 and CDR2: SGHRS, YFSETQ. V lost 4 bases and J 3 bases, leaving 13 bases between the germline ends. In DNA form, the CDR3 reads TGCGCCAGCAGCCTGACAGGTTTTAAAGAGACCCAGTACTTC. It encodes CASSLTGFKETQYF.

This rearrangement joins TRBV7-9 to TRBJ1-4; 9 bases map to TRBD1. Per the germline V gene, CDR1 is SEHNR and CDR2 is FQNEAQ (reference sequence). This CDR3 spans 15 amino acids. Trimming took 5 bases from V and 5 from J; bases not matched to a gene: 6. CDR3 loop: CASSVGTGINEKLFF. The CDR3 coding sequence is TGTGCCAGCAGCGTAGGGACAGGGATAAATGAAAAACTGTTTTTT.

This clone was seen just once. This sequence joins TRBV5-8 and TRBJ1-1; D unresolved. Per germline, CDR1 SGHTS and CDR2 YDEGEE. V lost 4 bases to trimming and J lost 4 bases, with 14 bases between them. The CDR3 runs 14 residues. As DNA, the CDR3 is TGTGCCAGCAGCACCGCGGTCGATGGCACTGAAGCTTTCTTT. Amino acid sequence: CASSTAVDGTEAFF.

This clone was detected only a few times. This chain uses TRBV9 with TRBJ2-7, with 7 bases that match TRBD2. V was pared by 3 bases and J by 3 bases, with 6 bases of the junction left unmatched. The CDR3 loop spans 14 amino acids. Germline values: CDR1 SGDLS, CDR2 YYNGEE. CDR3 nucleotides: TGTGCCAGCAGCGAAGGCCCGGGGGGCTACGAGCAGTACTTC. This sequence encodes CASSEGPGGYEQYF.

The gene calls are TRBV5-4 and TRBJ1-2; 7 bases line up with TRBD1. Losses at the gene ends were 0 bases for V and 6 bases for J; bases not matched to a gene: 8. The CDR3 runs to 15 residues. Per germline, CDR1 SGHNT and CDR2 YYREEE (reference sequence). CDR3 coding DNA: TGTGCCAGCAGCTTGGAGGCGGGACAGCTAGATGGCTACACCTTC. It yields the protein CASSLEAGQLDGYTF.

The rearrangement links TRBV3-1 (or the pseudogene TRBV3-2) to TRBJ1-1; D remains ambiguous. Trimming took off 1 base at V and 4 bases at J, with 7 bases between the two ends. CDR3 size: 13 residues. The germline V gene has CDR1 LGHDT and CDR2 YNNKEL (reference sequence). For the CDR3, the DNA is TGTGCCAGCAGCCAAGCGGTTCGCACTGAAGCTTTCTTT. Its protein product is CASSQAVRTEAFF.

The chain recombines TRBV6-5 with TRBJ1-5, with unresolved D. V lost 6 bases and J 5 bases, leaving 11 bases between the germline ends. The V gene's germline CDR1 is MNHEY and CDR2 SVGAGI. The CDR3 contains 13 residues. CDR3 nucleotide sequence: TGTGCCAGCAGGGAGCGGCCGGATCAGCCCCAGCATTTT. It translates to CASRERPDQPQHF.

V and J are TRBV29-1 and TRBJ2-7; D may be TRBD2 (7 bases). The CDR3 runs 14 residues. In germline, CDR1 is SQVTM, CDR2 ANQGSEA. V lost 6 bases and J 1 base, leaving 16 bases between the germline ends. The DNA of the CDR3 is TGCAGCGTCCGATGGGGGGGCCCTTCCTACGAGCAGTACTTC. This encodes CSVRWGGPSYEQYF.

This chain links TRBV5-1 with TRBJ1-6; perhaps TRBD1 as D (6 bases). The CDR3 runs to 15 residues. V was clipped by 7 bases and J by 8 bases, with 19 bases between them. Germline-derived CDR1 and CDR2 are SGHRS and YFSETQ. The CDR3: CASRREDSEYSPLHF. In nucleotides, the CDR3 is TGCGCCAGCCGCCGGGAGGACAGCGAGTATTCACCCCTCCACTTT.

The rearrangement uses TRBV7-8 and TRBJ2-5, with 7 positions matching TRBD1. The germline V gene encodes CDR1 SGHVS and CDR2 FQNEAQ. The CDR3 totals 13 residues. J lost 5 bases, V lost 5 bases, and 5 bases had no gene match. As DNA, the CDR3 is TGTGCCAGCAGCCCGGGACAGTTGGAGACCCAGTACTTC. Translation: CASSPGQLETQYF. The full variable domain, completed using reference TRBV7-8 and TRBJ2-5, is GAGVSQSPRYKVAKRGQDVALRCDPISGHVSLFWYQQALGQGPEFLTYFQNEAQLDKSGLPSDRFFAERPEGSVSTLKIQRTQQEDSAVYLCASSPGQLETQYFGPGTRLLVL.

The chain combines TRBV19 with TRBJ1-1, with TRBD1 matching 11 bases. With 5 bases clipped from V and 3 bases from J, the junction kept 5 bases outside the gene matches. Germline CDR1 reads LNHDA; CDR2 reads SQIVND (reference sequence). This CDR3 has 15 residues. DNA for the CDR3: TGTGCCAGTAGTTCGGGACAGGGGGTCCACACTGAAGCTTTCTTT. Residues: CASSSGQGVHTEAFF.

This chain joins TRBV6-5 and TRBJ1-1; TRBD1 agrees at 8 bases. There are 15 residues in the CDR3. The V segment lost 4 bases and the J segment 0 bases; nucleotides outside the gene matches: 4. Germline-derived CDR1 and CDR2 are MNHEY and SVGAGI. The DNA for the CDR3 is TGTGCCAGCAGTTCATCGACAGGGGTGAACACTGAAGCTTTCTTT. Translated: CASSSSTGVNTEAFF.

This chain uses TRBV6-2 or TRBV6-3 with TRBJ2-1; 8 bases map to TRBD2. This CDR3 contains 16 residues. From germline, CDR1 is MNHEY and CDR2 SVGEGT. Trimming removed 5 bases from V and 7 bases from J; junction bases left unmatched: 13. The DNA for the CDR3 is TGTGCCAGCAGTACTATCGGGGGGGAGAGTCTGAATGAGCAGTTCTTC. Translating it yields CASSTIGGESLNEQFF.

The rearrangement uses TRBV15 and TRBJ1-2; perhaps TRBD1 as D (6 bases). The CDR3 is made up of 17 amino acids. Trimming pared 0 bases from V and 2 bases from J, leaving 16 bases between. Germline loops: CDR1 LNHNV, CDR2 YYDKDF (reference sequence). As DNA, the CDR3 is TGTGCCACCAGCAGAGATAAGCTCACAGGGCTAAACTATGGCTACACCTTC. The encoded protein is CATSRDKLTGLNYGYTF.

This rearrangement joins TRBV7-9 to TRBJ2-5, with D perhaps matching TRBD1 (6 bases). CDR1 and CDR2 (germline): SEHNR, FQNEAQ (reference sequence). The length of the CDR3 is 18 residues. V was pared by 3 bases and J by 1 base, with 21 bases between. Here the CDR3 reads CASSFPSKLQQGQETQYF. The CDR3, as DNA: TGTGCCAGCAGCTTCCCCTCAAAACTCCAACAGGGCCAAGAGACCCAGTACTTC.

The chain links TRBV7-2 to TRBJ2-3; 12 positions match TRBD2. The CDR3 covers 16 residues. Germline V lookup: CDR1 SGHTA, CDR2 FQGNSA. V shed 5 bases and J 4 bases; nucleotides not matched to a gene: 7. CDR3 sequence (DNA): TGTGCCAGCAGCGGTCGACTAGCGGGGGATGCAGATACGCAGTATTTT. This sequence encodes CASSGRLAGDADTQYF.

This rearrangement joins TRBV28 to TRBJ2-3; 11 nucleotides align to TRBD2. The junction had 3 bases not matched to a gene; V was cut back by 2 bases and J by 5 bases. From germline, CDR1 is MDHEN and CDR2 SYDVKM. The CDR3 has 15 residues. The CDR3 reads CASSLGLAGGDTQYF. The DNA of the CDR3 is TGTGCCAGCAGTTTAGGGCTAGCGGGGGGAGATACGCAGTATTTT.

This chain's CDR3 is CASSHAAGRDQPQHF. CDR3 coding DNA: TGCGCCAGCAGCCACGCGGCGGGGAGGGATCAGCCCCAGCATTTT. V is TRBV4-1 and J is TRBJ1-5; no clear D. The V end lost 3 bases, the J end lost 5 bases, and 14 bases lay between the germline ends. The CDR3 loop spans 15 amino acids. CDR1 and CDR2 (germline): MGHRA, YSYEKL.

This clone was counted between two and nine times. The chain employs TRBV14 and TRBJ2-1; D is ambiguous. V was cut by 4 bases and J by 10 bases, with 8 bases left in between. CDR3 length equals 11 residues. Looked up from germline, CDR1 is SGHDN and CDR2 is FVKESK. The DNA of the CDR3 is TGTGCCAGCAGCCGCTTTGAGGAGCAGTTCTTC. The encoded protein is CASSRFEEQFF.

The rearrangement joins TRBV2 to TRBJ2-3; 9 nucleotides line up with TRBD2. With 3 bases clipped from V and 3 bases from J, the junction kept 10 bases outside the gene matches. The germline V gene encodes CDR1 SNHLY and CDR2 FYNNEI. The CDR3 covers 17 residues. CDR3 bases: TGTGCCAGCAGTGACTCCAGCGGGGGGTTAGGAACAGATACGCAGTATTTT. Translating it yields CASSDSSGGLGTDTQYF.

The V call is TRBV27, the J call TRBJ1-2, with D maybe TRBD1 (5 bases). Deletions cut 2 bases from V and 3 bases from J, with 10 bases between. This CDR3 is 14 amino acids long. Germline V lookup: CDR1 MNHEY, CDR2 SMNVEV (reference sequence). The CDR3 loop reads CASSLRGADYGYTF. For the CDR3, the DNA is TGTGCCAGCAGTTTAAGGGGCGCCGACTATGGCTACACCTTC.

This chain joins TRBV5-1 and TRBJ2-7; tentative D call: TRBD1 (6 bases). The germline V and J ends were trimmed by 4 bases and 5 bases, with 13 bases remaining between them. Germline values: CDR1 SGHRS, CDR2 YFSETQ. The CDR3 has 13 amino acids. DNA of the CDR3: TGCGCCAGCAGCACAACAGGGTTGAACGAGCAGTACTTC. Translation gives CASSTTGLNEQYF.

The rearrangement joins TRBV7-8 to TRBJ1-1; TRBD1 matches 8 bases. CDR1 is SGHVS, CDR2 FQNEAQ, per germline. With V trimmed by 5 bases and J by 5 bases, 10 bases remained unmatched. This CDR3 contains 15 residues. The CDR3 DNA reads as TGTGCCAGCAGCGAGGGGGACAGGCTTTATACTGAAGCTTTCTTT. It specifies CASSEGDRLYTEAFF.

A few counts support this clone. The chain carries TRBV6-5 and TRBJ1-1; D remains unclear. The CDR3 contains 15 residues. Trimming stripped 0 bases from V and 5 bases from J, with 13 bases between. Germline V lookup: CDR1 MNHEY, CDR2 SVGAGI. The CDR3 coding sequence is TGTGCCAGCAGTTACTCGAGATGGGGAGAGACTGAAGCTTTCTTT. Translated: CASSYSRWGETEAFF.

The chain joins TRBV5-4 to TRBJ2-6, with 13 bases lining up with TRBD2. The CDR3 contains 19 residues. Losses at the gene ends were 4 bases for V and 0 bases for J; bases not matched to a gene: 7. Germline CDR1 SGHNT, CDR2 YYREEE (reference sequence). CDR3 sequence reads: CASSKGGLAGLSGANVLTF. The CDR3 DNA reads as TGTGCCAGCAGCAAAGGGGGACTAGCGGGGCTCTCTGGGGCCAACGTCCTGACTTTC. Based on the CDR3 plus reference TRBV5-4 and TRBJ2-6, the full variable domain is ETGVTQSPTHLIKTRGQQVTLRCSSQSGHNTVSWYQQALGQGPQFIFQYYREEENGRGNFPPRFSGLQFPNYSSELNVNALELDDSALYLCASSKGGLAGLSGANVLTFGAGSRLTVL.